This TCR beta chain was captured by sequencing in a study of CD8 T cells in Susac syndrome. Broader study findings: The study conceded that its TCR sequencing and HLA analysis involved relatively few individuals.

The CDR3 is 14 residues long. Trimming cost V 1 base and J 1 base, with 8 bases left between them. Germline CDR1 reads SGDLS; CDR2 reads YYNGEE. Sequencing of TCR beta was undertaken in CD8+ and CD4+ T cells derived from blood. The TEMRA cells underwent FACS enrichment, while the CD8+ and CD4+ T cells underwent negative isolation. A note on this clonotype: The antigen is undetermined.

Random hexamers were used to reverse transcribe roughly 0.45 to 1 ug of RNA. Amplification of TCR beta CDR3 by immunoSEQ multiplex PCR spanned 54 Vbeta and 13 Jbeta. TCRdb re-called the immunoSEQ multiplex PCR reads with MiXCR, one entry per CDR3 protein. The sample has roughly 160,000 distinct CDR3 sequences, around 94% seen once. This TCR was recovered from a human donor in good health. The J gene is TRBJ1-1, the V gene TRBV9, with D possibly TRBD1 on 5 matching bases. Sequenced sample: CD4+ T cells from PBMCs. CDR3 nucleotide sequence: TGTGCCAGCAGCGTACGGGACGCGAACACTGAAGCTTTCTTT. It codes for CASSVRDANTEAFF.